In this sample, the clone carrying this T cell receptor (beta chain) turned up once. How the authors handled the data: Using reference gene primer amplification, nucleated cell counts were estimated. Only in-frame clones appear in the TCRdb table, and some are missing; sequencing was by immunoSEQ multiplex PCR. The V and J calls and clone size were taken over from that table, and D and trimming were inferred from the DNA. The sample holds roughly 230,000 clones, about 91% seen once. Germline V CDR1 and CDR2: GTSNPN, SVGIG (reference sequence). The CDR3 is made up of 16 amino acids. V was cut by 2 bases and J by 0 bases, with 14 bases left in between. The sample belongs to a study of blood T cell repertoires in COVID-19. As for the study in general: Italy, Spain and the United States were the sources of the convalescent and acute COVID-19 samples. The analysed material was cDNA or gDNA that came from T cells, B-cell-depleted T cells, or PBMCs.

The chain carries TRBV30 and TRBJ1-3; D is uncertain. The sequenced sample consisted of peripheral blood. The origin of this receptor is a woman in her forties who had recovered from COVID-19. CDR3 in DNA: TGTGCCTGGAGTACAGCCGATTTTAGCTCTGGAAACACCATATATTTT. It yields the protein CAWSTADFSSGNTIYF.